This passage covers 21 T cell receptor beta chains from one sample sequenced in a study of OX40 agonist ivuxolimab in advanced cancers. Using immunoSEQ multiplex PCR, the repertoire was profiled, and TCRdb retains in-frame clones only, with some absent. The sample holds fewer than 100,000 clones, roughly nine tenths seen once. Sequencing was performed on CD4+ or CD8+ T cells sorted from blood, taken in a trial of the OX40 agonist ivuxolimab. Source of these receptors: an adult with an advanced solid tumor such as melanoma, head and neck, liver or kidney cancer.

This clone was recorded only once. The chain carries TRBV28 and TRBJ2-5; D call uncertain. Trimming removed 4 bases at V and 5 bases at J, with 11 bases between. There are 13 residues in the CDR3. Germline V gives CDR1 MDHEN, CDR2 SYDVKM. The CDR3 here is CASSWFGWETQYF. The CDR3 DNA reads TGTGCCAGCAGTTGGTTTGGGTGGGAGACCCAGTACTTC.

The count of this clone is one. V usage is TRBV28 and J usage is TRBJ2-5; D remains ambiguous. CDR1 and CDR2 (germline): MDHEN, SYDVKM. Trimming cost V 3 bases and J 5 bases, with 13 bases left between them. This CDR3 is 14 amino acids long. The CDR3: CASSLDGVGETQYF. CDR3 nucleotide sequence: TGTGCCAGCAGTTTGGATGGGGTTGGGGAGACCCAGTACTTC.

J is TRBJ1-2 and V is TRBV7-3; the match to TRBD1 covers 8 bases. Germline loops: CDR1 SGHTA, CDR2 FQGTGA. The CDR3 contains 14 residues. J was trimmed by 11 bases and V by 1 base; bases with no gene match: 9. The CDR3 is CASSLNWQGAGYTF. In DNA, the CDR3 is TGTGCCAGCAGCTTAAATTGGCAGGGGGCGGGTTACACCTTC.

The chain carries TRBV2 and TRBJ1-1, with a weak D call TRBD1 (5 bases). Germline CDR1 and CDR2: SNHLY and FYNNEI. Trimming stripped 9 bases from V and 5 bases from J, with 16 bases between. CDR3 length equals 13 residues. CDR3 in DNA: TGTGCCAGTCAGAGGACACAGGAGACTGAAGCTTTCTTT. It translates to CASQRTQETEAFF.

Comment on this clone: Distinct nucleotide sequences in the sample also encode this CDR3. The chain links TRBV9 to TRBJ1-1, with D uncertain. This CDR3 contains 13 residues. Trimming left V 2 bases short and J 1 base short, with 6 bases between. Per the germline V gene, CDR1 is SGDLS and CDR2 is YYNGEE. DNA for the CDR3: TGTGCCAGCAGCGTTGAGGGGAACACTGAAGCTTTCTTT. Amino acids: CASSVEGNTEAFF.

The rearrangement links TRBV5-1 to TRBJ1-4; weak D call: TRBD1 (5 bases). The CDR3 is 13 residues long. V was shortened by 3 bases and J by 8 bases, with 11 bases between the two germline ends. CDR1 and CDR2 from the germline V gene are SGHRS and YFSETQ. CDR3 in amino acids: CASSSRQSEKLFF. The CDR3, as DNA: TGCGCCAGCAGCTCTCGACAGTCGGAAAAACTGTTTTTT.

The rearrangement uses TRBV5-1 and TRBJ2-7, with 8 nucleotides matching TRBD1. This CDR3 region has 14 residues. V was clipped by 0 bases and J by 4 bases; unmatched bases: 3. Germline V gives CDR1 SGHRS, CDR2 YFSETQ. This CDR3 reads CASSLGQGAYEQYV. The CDR3 DNA follows: TGCGCCAGCAGCTTGGGGCAGGGGGCTTACGAGCAGTACGTC.

This chain joins TRBV7-8 and TRBJ2-7; TRBD2 aligns across 12 bases. CDR3 size: 13 residues. After removal of 6 bases from V and 3 bases from J, the junction contained 0 bases not matched to a gene. CDR1 SGHVS and CDR2 FQNEAQ come from the germline V gene. CDR3 sequence: CASRTSGSYEQYF. CDR3 DNA: TGTGCCAGCAGGACTAGCGGGAGCTACGAGCAGTACTTC.

In its sample, this clone was seen a few times. V is TRBV7-2 and J is TRBJ1-2; TRBD1 matches 10 bases. V lost 5 bases and J lost 4; bases outside the gene matches: 4. CDR3 size: 14 residues. CDR1 and CDR2 from the germline V gene are SGHTA and FQGNSA. Written as DNA, the CDR3 is TGTGCCAGCAGCCCTCGGGACAGGGGCTATGGCTACACCTTC. Protein product: CASSPRDRGYGYTF. Full variable domain (rest looked up from reference TRBV7-2 and TRBJ1-2): GAGVSQSPSNKVTEKGKDVELRCDPISGHTALYWYRQSLGQGLEFLIYFQGNSAPDKSGLPSDRFSAERTGGSVSTLTIQRTQQEDSAVYLCASSPRDRGYGYTFGSGTRLTVV.

V gene TRBV19 combines with J gene TRBJ2-7; tentatively, D is TRBD1 (5 bases). The CDR3 is made up of 15 amino acids. CDR1 and CDR2 (germline): LNHDA, SQIVND (reference sequence). V was trimmed by 3 bases and J by 3 bases, leaving 15 bases between them. This chain's CDR3 is CASSIRSGQVYEQYF. CDR3 nucleotides: TGTGCCAGTAGTATTAGGTCAGGGCAAGTCTACGAGCAGTACTTC.

In regard to this clone: The junction does not match germline at one end; this may be a read error. The chain employs TRBV7-7 and TRBJ2-1; TRBD2 matches 11 bases. Germline CDR1 and CDR2: SSHAT and FNYEAQ (reference sequence). The length of the CDR3 is 15 residues. This CDR3 reads CASSLTSGTYNEQFF. CDR3 nucleotide sequence: TGTGCTAGCAGCTTGACTAGCGGGACGTACAATGAGCAGTTCTTC.

This rearrangement joins TRBV5-6 to TRBJ1-1; no reliable D call. V dropped 4 bases and J dropped 0 bases, with 16 bases sitting between them. Germline CDR1 reads SGHDT; CDR2 reads YYEEEE. The CDR3 has 16 residues. The CDR3 loop is CASSPVGGSMNTEAFF. CDR3 nucleotide sequence: TGTGCCAGCAGCCCCGTGGGCGGCTCCATGAACACTGAAGCTTTCTTT.

This chain connects TRBV4-1 to TRBJ1-2, with 7 bases identical to TRBD1. Losses at the gene ends were 3 bases for V and 4 bases for J; bases not matched to a gene: 11. This CDR3 comprises 16 residues. The germline gives CDR1 MGHRA, CDR2 YSYEKL. Written as DNA, the CDR3 is TGCGCCAGCAGCCATCGAGGGGGCAGGGGCGGCTATGGCTACACCTTC. Translating it yields CASSHRGGRGGYGYTF.

This chain uses TRBV14 with TRBJ2-3, with 8 positions matching TRBD1. The CDR3 totals 16 residues. V was clipped by 3 bases and J by 4 bases; unmatched bases: 9. Germline loops: CDR1 SGHDN, CDR2 FVKESK. CDR3: CASSHIDRGFPDTQYF. For the CDR3, the DNA is TGTGCCAGCAGCCACATCGACAGGGGTTTTCCAGATACGCAGTATTTT.

V gene TRBV2 combines with J gene TRBJ1-5; no clear D gene. Germline V lookup: CDR1 SNHLY, CDR2 FYNNEI. Trimming stripped 8 bases from V and 0 bases from J, with 8 bases between. The CDR3 is made up of 13 amino acids. CDR3 amino acids: CASVEDSNQPQHF. The CDR3 DNA is TGTGCCAGCGTCGAAGATAGCAATCAGCCCCAGCATTTT.

The rearrangement uses TRBV6-1 and TRBJ2-7; possibly TRBD2 for D (5 bases). Per the germline V gene, CDR1 is MNHNS and CDR2 is SASEGT. The CDR3 has 14 amino acids. Trimming removed 0 bases from V and 3 bases from J, with 9 bases in between. CDR3 DNA: TGTGCCAGCAGTGAAGCGAGGGTCCTCTACGAGCAGTACGTC. This translates into CASSEARVLYEQYV.

The chain is built from TRBV7-9 and TRBJ2-3; TRBD2 aligns across 8 bases. The CDR3 covers 17 residues. The germline V gene encodes CDR1 SEHNR and CDR2 FQNEAQ (reference sequence). J lost 6 bases, V lost 5 bases, and 16 bases had no gene match. Written as DNA, the CDR3 is TGTGCCAGCAGCCCGCGGACTAGCTCTAGGGCTTCGGATACGCAGTATTTT. Translating it yields CASSPRTSSRASDTQYF.

V gene TRBV4-2 combines with J gene TRBJ2-1; D is unclear. Trimming left V 4 bases short and J 6 bases short, with 13 bases between. This CDR3 region has 14 residues. Germline V gives CDR1 LGHNA, CDR2 YNFKEQ. CDR3 sequence (DNA): TGTGCCAGCAGCCCCGGTGGGGATCGCAATGAGCAGTTCTTC. This sequence encodes CASSPGGDRNEQFF.

This chain joins TRBV9 and TRBJ2-3, with D unclear. V lost 5 bases and J lost 0, with 7 bases in between. Germline loops: CDR1 SGDLS, CDR2 YYNGEE. CDR3 size: 13 residues. CDR3 residues: CASSEDSTDTQYF. CDR3 DNA sequence: TGTGCCAGCAGTGAGGACAGCACAGATACGCAGTATTTT.

This clone was observed once. The chain uses TRBV7-3 and TRBJ2-7; the match to TRBD2 covers 10 bases. Germline CDR1 SGHTA, CDR2 FQGTGA. This CDR3 contains 21 residues. The ends lost 2 bases at V and 3 bases at J; junction bases unmatched: 22. CDR3 sequence reads: CASSLLAGETNGEVGRYEQYF. In DNA, the CDR3 is TGTGCCAGCAGCTTACTAGCGGGAGAGACGAACGGGGAGGTCGGCCGCTACGAGCAGTACTTC.

The rearrangement links TRBV29-1 to TRBJ1-6; 7 nucleotides match TRBD1. The CDR3 sequence is 12 residues long. V shed 7 bases, J shed 7 bases, and the junction held 4 bases outside the gene matches. Germline values: CDR1 SQVTM, CDR2 ANQGSEA. The CDR3 sequence is CSARQGNSPLHF. CDR3 sequence (DNA): TGCAGCGCGAGACAGGGAAATTCACCCCTCCACTTT. Full variable domain (rest looked up from reference TRBV29-1 and TRBJ1-6): SAVISQKPSRDICQRGTSLTIQCQVDSQVTMMFWYRQQPGQSLTLIATANQGSEATYESGFVIDKFPISRPNLTFSTLTVSNMSPEDSSIYLCSARQGNSPLHFGNGTRLTVT.